Presented here are 9 T cell receptor beta chains from one specimen sequenced in a study of T cell responses to AZD1222 COVID-19 vaccine. The assay was immunoSEQ multiplex PCR, and TCRdb's table has in-frame clones only and misses some. Of about 120,000 clones listed, 75% to 90% are singletons. The source was peripheral blood, collected 28 days after the second AZD1222 dose. These receptors came from an adult who received the AZD1222 COVID-19 vaccine.

The chain employs TRBV18 and TRBJ1-1; tentatively, D is TRBD1 (5 bases). The CDR3 covers 15 residues. V was pared by 1 base and J by 3 bases, with 12 bases between. Per germline, CDR1 KGHSH and CDR2 LQKENI. Here the CDR3 reads CASSPLDSSDTEAFF. The CDR3 DNA is TGTGCCAGCTCACCACTTGACAGTTCGGACACTGAAGCTTTCTTT.

This clone was observed a single time. This sequence joins TRBV19 and TRBJ1-1; no definite D call. The CDR3 contains 10 residues. Germline CDR1 is LNHDA and CDR2 is SQIVND (reference sequence). Trimming took 8 bases from V and 6 from J, leaving 7 bases between them. The CDR3 DNA follows: TGTGCCAGTGGGTCCGCTGAAGCTTTCTTT. Translated, it gives CASGSAEAFF.

The J gene is TRBJ1-5, the V gene TRBV6-5; TRBD1 matches 7 bases. V lost 0 bases and J lost 7; bases outside the gene matches: 6. The CDR3 extends over 15 amino acids. CDR1 MNHEY and CDR2 SVGAGI come from the germline V gene. The chain's CDR3 is CASSYSNQGVQPQHF. The DNA for the CDR3 is TGTGCCAGCAGTTACTCGAATCAGGGGGTGCAGCCCCAGCATTTT.

This chain links TRBV4-2 with TRBJ1-3; D gene uncertain. The CDR3 contains 16 residues. Trimming pared 3 bases from V and 0 bases from J, leaving 12 bases between. Per germline, CDR1 LGHNA and CDR2 YNFKEQ. The CDR3 DNA reads TGTGCCAGCAGCCAGTCTCAGTATGTCTCTGGAAACACCATATATTTT. It encodes CASSQSQYVSGNTIYF.

The chain links TRBV12-3 or TRBV12-4 to TRBJ1-1; D not resolved. Trimming took 2 bases from V and 0 from J, leaving 4 bases between them. The CDR3 length is 13 residues. The CDR3 protein is CASSLTVNTEAFF. Here the CDR3 DNA reads TGTGCCAGCAGTTTAACGGTGAACACTGAAGCTTTCTTT.

This clone was found once. The chain links TRBV11-3 to TRBJ2-5; TRBD2 aligns across 9 bases. The CDR3 is made up of 15 amino acids. Germline V lookup: CDR1 SGHNT, CDR2 YENEEA. Losses at the gene ends were 4 bases for V and 3 bases for J; bases not matched to a gene: 6. CDR3 in DNA: TGTGCCAGCAGCTCGGGACTAGCCCAAAAAGAGACCCAGTACTTC. This gives the protein CASSSGLAQKETQYF.

J is TRBJ2-5 and V is TRBV19; D is possibly TRBD1 (6 bases). The CDR3 loop spans 14 amino acids. CDR1 and CDR2 from the germline V gene are LNHDA and SQIVND (reference sequence). With 4 bases removed from V and 4 bases from J, the gap between germline ends came to 13 bases. This CDR3 is CASSKQGDGETQYF. For the CDR3, the DNA is TGTGCCAGTAGTAAACAGGGCGACGGAGAGACCCAGTACTTC.

A few counts support this clone. This chain links TRBV4-1 with TRBJ1-6, with TRBD1 matching 7 bases. J lost 7 bases, V lost 3 bases, and 6 bases had no gene match. The germline CDR1 and CDR2 sequences are MGHRA and YSYEKL. The CDR3 spans 15 residues. The CDR3 nucleotides read TGCGCCAGCAGCCACCCCAGGGGGGCGAATTCACCCCTCCACTTT. Translated, it gives CASSHPRGANSPLHF.

This chain links TRBV28 with TRBJ1-1; 10 nucleotides match TRBD1. The V segment lost 6 bases and the J segment 1 base; nucleotides outside the gene matches: 11. CDR1 and CDR2 (germline): MDHEN, SYDVKM. This CDR3 region has 17 residues. The chain's CDR3 is CASSLGTGAKGNTEAFF. CDR3 in DNA: TGTGCCAGCAGCCTGGGGACAGGGGCGAAAGGGAACACTGAAGCTTTCTTT.